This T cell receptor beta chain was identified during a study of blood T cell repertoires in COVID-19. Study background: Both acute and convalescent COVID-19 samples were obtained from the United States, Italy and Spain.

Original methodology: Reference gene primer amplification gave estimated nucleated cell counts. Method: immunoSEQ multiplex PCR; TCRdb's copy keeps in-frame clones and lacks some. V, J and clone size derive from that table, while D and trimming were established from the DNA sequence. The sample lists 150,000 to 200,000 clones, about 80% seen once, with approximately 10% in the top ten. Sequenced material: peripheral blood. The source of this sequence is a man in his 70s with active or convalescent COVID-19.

The CDR3 DNA reads as TGTGCCAGCACCACGACTAGCGGGAGCTCCTACAATGAGCAGTTCTTC. Translation gives CASTTTSGSSYNEQFF. The chain employs TRBV3-1 (or the pseudogene TRBV3-2) and TRBJ2-1, with 12 bases lining up with TRBD2. The J segment lost 0 bases and the V segment lost 7 bases, leaving 4 bases of the junction unmatched. The CDR3 loop spans 16 amino acids. Germline lookup yields CDR1 LGHDT and CDR2 YNNKEL (reference sequence).